This TCR beta chain derives from a study of shared clonotypes between healthy human individuals. Study findings and constraints: Relative to clonotypes present in all four donors, those not shared had lower generation probabilities.

The germline gives CDR1 SGHRS, CDR2 YFSETQ. V lost 1 base and J 2 bases, leaving 12 bases between the germline ends. The CDR3 runs to 16 residues. The protocol was immunoSEQ multiplex PCR, while the TCRdb copy is restricted to in-frame clones and leaves out a portion. The repertoire consists of 2 million to 2.5 million clones, with approximately 90% occurring once and the leading ten covering approximately 0.4%. This clone came up once. Its antigen is unidentified. This receptor was obtained from a man between 18 and 35 years old in good health. Some clones in this sample may be carry-over from other donors' samples. Sequenced: naive CD4+ T cells from PBMCs. Noted subset: CD45RA+ positively selected. This chain uses TRBV5-1 with TRBJ2-2, with D maybe TRBD1 (6 bases). For the CDR3, the DNA is TGCGCCAGCAGCTTGATCGGGACAACTAACACCGGGGAGCTGTTTTTT. Translation: CASSLIGTTNTGELFF.